These 29 T cell receptor beta chains were all obtained from the same sample, sequenced in a study of blood T cell repertoires in COVID-19. Here immunoSEQ multiplex PCR was the method, and the copy in TCRdb shows in-frame clones only, minus some. Here the sample spans some 300,000 clones, about nine tenths being singletons. Sequences were obtained from PBMCs or T cells enriched from blood (not recorded which). These receptor sequences come from a woman aged 45 to 65 who had been exposed to COVID-19.

V and J are TRBV5-3 and TRBJ2-2; 8 bases line up with TRBD2. TRBV5-3 is known as an ORF, though its function is uncertain. The J segment lost 1 base and the V segment lost 4 bases, leaving 6 bases of the junction unmatched. This CDR3 spans 16 amino acids. CDR3 amino acids: CARSGTSGWNTGELFF. The CDR3 nucleotides are TGTGCCAGAAGCGGCACTAGCGGTTGGAACACCGGGGAGCTGTTTTTT.

V and J are TRBV5-1 and TRBJ1-1, with unresolved D. The CDR3 is 13 amino acids. V was shortened by 1 base and J by 1 base, with 5 bases between the two germline ends. Germline V lookup: CDR1 SGHRS, CDR2 YFSETQ. The CDR3 reads CASSLNRNTEAFF. The CDR3, as DNA: TGCGCCAGCAGCTTGAATCGGAACACTGAAGCTTTCTTT.

This clone turned up a few times. The sample has other DNA sequences that encode this CDR3 too. The genes are TRBV5-1 and TRBJ2-7; 12 bases line up with TRBD1. The J segment lost 7 bases and the V segment lost 0 bases, leaving 5 bases of the junction unmatched. This CDR3 spans 15 amino acids. Germline V gene lookup returns CDR1 SGHRS and CDR2 YFSETQ. DNA for the CDR3: TGCGCCAGCAGCTTGGAGGGACAGGGGGCGCGGGAGCAGTACTTC. It codes for CASSLEGQGAREQYF.

The chain employs TRBV30 and TRBJ2-7; 9 nucleotides line up with TRBD2. J was trimmed by 3 bases and V by 3 bases; bases with no gene match: 6. The CDR3 extends over 14 amino acids. The germline CDR1 and CDR2 sequences are GTSNPN and SVGIG (reference sequence). The CDR3 reads CAWSRLAVNYEQYF. CDR3 in DNA: TGTGCCTGGAGCCGACTAGCGGTGAACTACGAGCAGTACTTC.

The CDR3 here is CASSTYREQFF. The CDR3 region has the DNA TGTGCCAGCAGTACCTACCGTGAGCAGTTCTTC. The chain recombines TRBV12-3 or TRBV12-4 with TRBJ2-1; D call uncertain. CDR3 length: 11 residues. V lost 5 bases and J 9 bases, leaving 8 bases between the germline ends.

The rearrangement joins TRBV7-9 to TRBJ2-5, with a weak D call TRBD1 (5 bases). With 1 base removed from V and 5 bases from J, the gap between germline ends came to 14 bases. The CDR3 length is 15 residues. The germline V gene encodes CDR1 SEHNR and CDR2 FQNEAQ (reference sequence). CDR3 residues: CASSLGPQGGETQYF. The CDR3 DNA follows: TGTGCCAGCAGCTTAGGTCCTCAGGGTGGCGAGACCCAGTACTTC.

The chain recombines TRBV11-3 with TRBJ1-1; D is possibly TRBD1 (6 bases). V shed 4 bases and J shed 4 bases, with 13 bases lying between them. The CDR3 is 14 amino acids. Looked up from germline, CDR1 is SGHNT and CDR2 is YENEEA. The CDR3 here is CASSSTGSITEAFF. Written as DNA, the CDR3 is TGTGCCAGCAGCTCAACAGGGTCCATCACTGAAGCTTTCTTT.

The chain uses TRBV7-2 and TRBJ2-5; 10 nucleotides align to TRBD2. Germline V gene sequence: CDR1 SGHTA, CDR2 FQGNSA. There are 16 residues in the CDR3. V dropped 3 bases and J dropped 4; count of bases not matched to a gene: 8. CDR3 nucleotides: TGTGCCAGCAGCTTGAGCGGGGGGGCTTTAGGAGAGACCCAGTACTTC. This gives the protein CASSLSGGALGETQYF.

This chain joins TRBV15 and TRBJ1-2, with D maybe TRBD1 (5 bases). Germline CDR1 and CDR2: LNHNV and YYDKDF (reference sequence). V was clipped by 0 bases and J by 2 bases, with 7 bases between them. The CDR3 consists of 14 residues. The CDR3, as DNA: TGTGCCACCAGCAGAGACGCAGGGAACTATGGCTACACCTTC. It specifies CATSRDAGNYGYTF.

The rearrangement links TRBV10-3 to TRBJ1-1, with a weak D call TRBD1 (5 bases). This CDR3 has 13 residues. V was trimmed by 0 bases and J by 6 bases, leaving 8 bases between them. The germline gives CDR1 ENHRY, CDR2 SYGVKD. The DNA of the CDR3 is TGTGCCATCAGTGAGTCGGGACTGCCTGAAGCTTTCTTT. This encodes CAISESGLPEAFF.

Concerning this clone itself: Other DNA sequences from this sample encode an identical CDR3 as well. CDR3 nucleotides: TGCGCCAGCAGCTTGGCCAGGAACACCGGGGAGCTGTTTTTT. It translates to CASSLARNTGELFF. The chain couples TRBV5-1 to TRBJ2-2, with D unresolved. V lost 0 bases to trimming and J lost 1 base, with 4 bases between them. This CDR3 comprises 14 residues. Germline V gene sequence: CDR1 SGHRS, CDR2 YFSETQ.

V usage is TRBV9 and J usage is TRBJ2-1, with a tentative D call TRBD2 (7 bases). The CDR3 runs to 15 residues. Germline-derived CDR1 and CDR2 are SGDLS and YYNGEE. V lost 0 bases to trimming and J lost 9 bases, with 16 bases between them. The CDR3 DNA sequence: TGTGCCAGCAGCGTAGGCGGGGGCAGTCCAACTGAGCAGTTCTTC. This codes for CASSVGGGSPTEQFF.

The chain recombines TRBV18 with TRBJ1-2, with D possibly matching TRBD1 (5 bases). Trimming stripped 4 bases from V and 8 bases from J, with 14 bases between. CDR3 size: 13 residues. From germline, CDR1 is KGHSH and CDR2 LQKENI. DNA for the CDR3: TGTGCCAGCTCACAGGGTCAGGGAGGAGGCTACACCTTC. Amino acid sequence: CASSQGQGGGYTF.

This clone is a singleton in its sample. J is TRBJ1-1 and V is TRBV7-9; D unclear. The germline gives CDR1 SEHNR, CDR2 FQNEAQ (reference sequence). V was cut by 3 bases and J by 0 bases, with 14 bases left in between. The CDR3 loop spans 16 amino acids. For the CDR3, the DNA is TGTGCCAGCAGCTTCTTGACGGGTCGCTTGAACACTGAAGCTTTCTTT. Residues: CASSFLTGRLNTEAFF.

With respect to this clone: This sample also contains other DNA sequences that code for the same CDR3. This chain joins TRBV12-3 or TRBV12-4 and TRBJ1-5; D not resolved. The CDR3 runs 11 residues. The V end lost 3 bases, the J end lost 6 bases, and 3 bases lay between the germline ends. Here the CDR3 reads CASSLSQPQHF. The CDR3 DNA sequence: TGTGCCAGCAGTTTGAGTCAGCCCCAGCATTTT.

V gene TRBV14 combines with J gene TRBJ2-7, with D possibly TRBD1 on 6 matching bases. Trimming pared 1 base from V and 3 bases from J, leaving 10 bases between. In germline, CDR1 is SGHDN, CDR2 FVKESK. The CDR3 covers 14 residues. The CDR3 DNA follows: TGTGCCAGCAGCCAAGGGCTAGGGGGCTACGAGCAGTACTTC. Its translation is CASSQGLGGYEQYF.

The chain carries TRBV19 and TRBJ2-2; TRBD2 aligns across 8 bases. Germline trimming cut 3 bases from V and 6 bases from J; bases unmatched to any gene: 9. This CDR3 comprises 16 residues. Germline values: CDR1 LNHDA, CDR2 SQIVND (reference sequence). The CDR3 DNA reads TGTGCCAGTAGTATTTCGACGGGGGGGATCGCCGGGGAGCTGTTTTTT. It encodes CASSISTGGIAGELFF.

The V and J genes are TRBV14 and TRBJ2-1; 8 bases align to TRBD1. Losses at the gene ends were 4 bases for V and 0 bases for J; bases not matched to a gene: 11. The V gene's germline CDR1 is SGHDN and CDR2 FVKESK. This CDR3 comprises 18 residues. The CDR3 DNA reads TGTGCCAGCAGCCCCTCCTGGACAGGGCCCTACTCCTACAATGAGCAGTTCTTC. Protein: CASSPSWTGPYSYNEQFF.

The gene calls are TRBV5-6 and TRBJ2-7; 8 nucleotides align to TRBD1. This CDR3 is built from 14 residues. Losses at the gene ends were 4 bases for V and 5 bases for J; bases not matched to a gene: 8. Per the germline V gene, CDR1 is SGHDT and CDR2 is YYEEEE. The CDR3 protein is CASSGLDRANEQYF. CDR3 sequence (DNA): TGTGCCAGCAGCGGACTGGACAGGGCCAACGAGCAGTACTTC.

The chain recombines TRBV4-1 with TRBJ1-3; D ambiguous. CDR1 and CDR2 from the germline V gene are MGHRA and YSYEKL. The CDR3 consists of 15 residues. The V end lost 2 bases, the J end lost 2 bases, and 10 bases lay between the germline ends. The CDR3 sequence: CASSQSGVPGNTIYF. The DNA of the CDR3 is TGCGCCAGCAGCCAATCCGGTGTGCCTGGAAACACCATATATTTT.

V is TRBV20-1 and J is TRBJ2-3, with TRBD1 matching over 7 bases. CDR3 size: 15 residues. Germline-derived CDR1 and CDR2 are DFQATT and SNEGSKA (reference sequence). The V and J ends lost 3 bases and 6 bases, in that order; junction bases with no gene match: 12. CDR3 bases: TGCAGTGCTAGTGCTAACAGGGGACCTTCCGATACGCAGTATTTT. Protein sequence: CSASANRGPSDTQYF.

The V and J genes are TRBV5-6 and TRBJ2-2, with TRBD1 matching over 8 bases. The V segment lost 3 bases and the J segment 5 bases; nucleotides outside the gene matches: 3. Per the germline V gene, CDR1 is SGHDT and CDR2 is YYEEEE. The CDR3 is 14 residues long. CDR3 nucleotides: TGTGCCAGCAGCTCGACAGGGGCAACCGGGGAGCTGTTTTTT. Encoded protein: CASSSTGATGELFF.

The rearrangement uses TRBV3-1 (or the pseudogene TRBV3-2) and TRBJ1-5; D possibly corresponds to TRBD1 (6 bases). The CDR3 sequence is 14 residues long. Between the trimmed V and J ends, which lost 1 base and 3 bases, there was a span of 7 bases. Germline CDR1 is LGHDT and CDR2 is YNNKEL (reference sequence). CDR3 region: CASSQAGDNQPQHF. Written as DNA, the CDR3 is TGTGCCAGCAGCCAAGCAGGGGACAATCAGCCCCAGCATTTT.

This clone came up once. The chain uses TRBV9 and TRBJ1-5; D not certain. This CDR3 spans 13 amino acids. Trimming left V 0 bases short and J 8 bases short, with 9 bases between. CDR1 SGDLS and CDR2 YYNGEE come from the germline V gene. The CDR3 here is CASSVGEREPQHF. CDR3 DNA sequence: TGTGCCAGCAGCGTAGGAGAGCGGGAGCCCCAGCATTTT.

This rearrangement joins TRBV6-5 to TRBJ1-2; 7 bases fit TRBD1. Germline V CDR1 and CDR2: MNHEY, SVGAGI. The CDR3 covers 13 residues. With V trimmed by 5 bases and J by 8 bases, 8 bases remained unmatched. Here the CDR3 reads CASSNNRGEGYTF. CDR3 nucleotides: TGTGCCAGCAGTAACAACAGGGGCGAGGGCTACACCTTC.

The chain links TRBV23-1 to TRBJ1-5, with TRBD1 matching over 8 bases. TRBV23-1 is sorted into the ORF group, with uncertain function. The CDR3 totals 15 residues. V was pared by 4 bases and J by 0 bases, with 2 bases of the junction left unmatched. The CDR3, as DNA: TGCGCCAGCAGTCCCGACAGGGGTAGCAATCAGCCCCAGCATTTT. Encoded protein: CASSPDRGSNQPQHF.

The CDR3 reads CASSLRTSGNTGELFF. CDR3 sequence (DNA): TGCGCCAGCAGCCTCCGGACTAGCGGGAACACCGGGGAGCTGTTTTTT. The chain is built from TRBV4-1 and TRBJ2-2; 10 bases fit TRBD2. Germline V gene sequence: CDR1 MGHRA, CDR2 YSYEKL. With 4 bases clipped from V and 1 base from J, the junction kept 3 bases outside the gene matches. CDR3 length: 16 amino acids.

V usage is TRBV9 and J usage is TRBJ1-6; 8 bases are shared with TRBD1. This CDR3 has 16 residues. The junction had 11 bases not matched to a gene; V was cut back by 3 bases and J by 9 bases. Germline CDR1 is SGDLS and CDR2 is YYNGEE. The DNA of the CDR3 is TGTGCCAGCAGCGCCCAACAGGGGGTAACGGGTTCACCCCTCCACTTT. Residues: CASSAQQGVTGSPLHF.

The chain combines TRBV6-5 with TRBJ1-4, with 7 nucleotides matching TRBD1. The V segment lost 7 bases and the J segment 8 bases; nucleotides outside the gene matches: 10. Germline CDR1 reads MNHEY; CDR2 reads SVGAGI. The CDR3 is made up of 14 amino acids. This CDR3 reads CASNPDRVGEKLFF. CDR3 bases: TGTGCCAGCAACCCAGACAGGGTAGGCGAAAAACTGTTTTTT.